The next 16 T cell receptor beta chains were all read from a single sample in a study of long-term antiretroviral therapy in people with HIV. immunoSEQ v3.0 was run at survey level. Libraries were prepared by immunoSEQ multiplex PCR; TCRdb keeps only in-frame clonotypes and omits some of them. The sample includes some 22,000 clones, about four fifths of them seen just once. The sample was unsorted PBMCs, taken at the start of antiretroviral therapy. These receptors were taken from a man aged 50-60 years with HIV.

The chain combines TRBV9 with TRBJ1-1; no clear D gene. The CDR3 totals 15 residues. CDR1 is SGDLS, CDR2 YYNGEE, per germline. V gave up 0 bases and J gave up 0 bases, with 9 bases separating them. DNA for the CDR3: TGTGCCAGCAGCGTAGAAGGGAATTTGAACACTGAAGCTTTCTTT. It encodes CASSVEGNLNTEAFF. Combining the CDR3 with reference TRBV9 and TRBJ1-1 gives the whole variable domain DSGVTQTPKHLITATGQRVTLRCSPRSGDLSVYWYQQSLDQGLQFLIQYYNGEERAKGNILERFSAQQFPDLHSELNLSSLELGDSALYFCASSVEGNLNTEAFFGQGTRLTVV.

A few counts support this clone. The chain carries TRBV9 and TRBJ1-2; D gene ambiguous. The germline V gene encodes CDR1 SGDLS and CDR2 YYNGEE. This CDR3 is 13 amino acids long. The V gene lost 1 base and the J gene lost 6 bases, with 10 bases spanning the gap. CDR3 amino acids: CASSVSADDGYTF. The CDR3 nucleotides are TGTGCCAGCAGCGTATCTGCAGACGATGGCTACACCTTC. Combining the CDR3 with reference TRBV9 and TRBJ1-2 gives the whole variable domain DSGVTQTPKHLITATGQRVTLRCSPRSGDLSVYWYQQSLDQGLQFLIQYYNGEERAKGNILERFSAQQFPDLHSELNLSSLELGDSALYFCASSVSADDGYTFGSGTRLTVV.

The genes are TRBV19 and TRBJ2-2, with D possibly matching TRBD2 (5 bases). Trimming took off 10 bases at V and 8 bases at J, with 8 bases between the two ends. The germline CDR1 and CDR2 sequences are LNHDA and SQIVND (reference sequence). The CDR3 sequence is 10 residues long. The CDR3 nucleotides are TGTGCCACCCGCGGGGGGGAGCTGTTTTTT. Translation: CATRGGELFF.

The DNA of the CDR3 is TGTGCCAGCAGTTCCTCCTCGAGGGCCGGTGCTAGGGCTTTCTTT. Residues: CASSSSSRAGARAFF. The chain carries TRBV6-4 and TRBJ1-1; D uncertain. Germline values: CDR1 MRHNA, CDR2 SNTAGT. The CDR3 covers 15 residues. With 5 bases removed from V and 11 bases from J, the gap between germline ends came to 24 bases.

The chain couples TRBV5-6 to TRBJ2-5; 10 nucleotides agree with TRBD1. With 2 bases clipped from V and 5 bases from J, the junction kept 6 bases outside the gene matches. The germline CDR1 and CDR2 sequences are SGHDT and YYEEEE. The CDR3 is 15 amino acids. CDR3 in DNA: TGTGCCAGCAGCTTCATTCGGGACAGGGGCGAGACCCAGTACTTC. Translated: CASSFIRDRGETQYF.

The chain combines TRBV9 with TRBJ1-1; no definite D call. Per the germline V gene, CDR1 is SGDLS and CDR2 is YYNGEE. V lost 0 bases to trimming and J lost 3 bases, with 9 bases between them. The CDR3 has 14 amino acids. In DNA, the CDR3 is TGTGCCAGCAGCGTAGACAGAGGCGACACTGAAGCTTTCTTT. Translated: CASSVDRGDTEAFF.

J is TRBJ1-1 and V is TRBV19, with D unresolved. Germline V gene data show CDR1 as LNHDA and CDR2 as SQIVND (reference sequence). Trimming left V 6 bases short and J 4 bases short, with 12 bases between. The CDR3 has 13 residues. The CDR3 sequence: CASSATGTTEAFF. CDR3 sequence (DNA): TGTGCCAGTAGCGCCACGGGTACCACTGAAGCTTTCTTT.

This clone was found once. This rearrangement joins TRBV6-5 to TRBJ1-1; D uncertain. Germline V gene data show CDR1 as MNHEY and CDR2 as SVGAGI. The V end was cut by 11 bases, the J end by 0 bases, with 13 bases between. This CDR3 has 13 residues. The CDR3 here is CAASRKMNTEAFF. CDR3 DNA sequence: TGTGCCGCAAGCAGGAAGATGAACACTGAAGCTTTCTTT.

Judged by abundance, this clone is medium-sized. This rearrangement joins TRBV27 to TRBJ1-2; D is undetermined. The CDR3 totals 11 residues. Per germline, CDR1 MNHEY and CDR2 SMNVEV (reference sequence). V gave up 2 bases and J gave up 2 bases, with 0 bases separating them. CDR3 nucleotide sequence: TGTGCCAGCAGTTTAAACTATGGCTACACCTTC. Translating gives CASSLNYGYTF.

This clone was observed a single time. The CDR3: CSLLGSGHTDTQYF. CDR3 sequence (DNA): TGCAGCCTCCTGGGTAGCGGCCACACAGATACGCAGTATTTT. V is TRBV29-1 and J is TRBJ2-3; D possibly corresponds to TRBD2 (6 bases). In germline, CDR1 is SQVTM, CDR2 ANQGSEA. The CDR3 loop spans 14 amino acids. The germline V and J ends were trimmed by 8 bases and 2 bases, with 17 bases remaining between them.

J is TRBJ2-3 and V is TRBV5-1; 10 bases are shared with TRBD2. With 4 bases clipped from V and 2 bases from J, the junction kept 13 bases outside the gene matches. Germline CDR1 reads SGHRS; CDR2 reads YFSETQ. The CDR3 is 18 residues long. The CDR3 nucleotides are TGCGCCAGCAGCCGTCGACTAGCGGGCCGACTTTTCACAGATACGCAGTATTTT. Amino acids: CASSRRLAGRLFTDTQYF.

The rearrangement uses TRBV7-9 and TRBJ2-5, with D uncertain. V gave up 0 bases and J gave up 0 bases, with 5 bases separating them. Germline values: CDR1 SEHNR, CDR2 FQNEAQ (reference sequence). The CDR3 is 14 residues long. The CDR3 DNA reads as TGTGCCAGCAGCTTAGCGGGGAACCAAGAGACCCAGTACTTC. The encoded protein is CASSLAGNQETQYF.

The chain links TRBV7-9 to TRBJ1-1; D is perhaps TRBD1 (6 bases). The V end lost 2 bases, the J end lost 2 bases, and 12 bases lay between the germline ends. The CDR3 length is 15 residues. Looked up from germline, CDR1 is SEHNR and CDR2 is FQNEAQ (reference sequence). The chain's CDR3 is CASSLSTGLNTEAFF. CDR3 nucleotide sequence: TGTGCCAGCAGCTTATCAACAGGGCTCAACACTGAAGCTTTCTTT.

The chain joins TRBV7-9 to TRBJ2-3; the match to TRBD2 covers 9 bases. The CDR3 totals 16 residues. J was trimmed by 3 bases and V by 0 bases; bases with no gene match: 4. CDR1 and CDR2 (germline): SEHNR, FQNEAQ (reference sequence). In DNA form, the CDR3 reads TGTGCCAGCAGCTTAGCCATAGCGGGGGAAACAGATACGCAGTATTTT. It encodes CASSLAIAGETDTQYF. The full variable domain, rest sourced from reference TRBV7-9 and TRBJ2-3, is DTGVSQNPRHKITKRGQNVTFRCDPISEHNRLYWYRQTLGQGPEFLTYFQNEAQLEKSRLLSDRFSAERPKGSFSTLEIQRTEQGDSAMYLCASSLAIAGETDTQYFGPGTRLTVL.

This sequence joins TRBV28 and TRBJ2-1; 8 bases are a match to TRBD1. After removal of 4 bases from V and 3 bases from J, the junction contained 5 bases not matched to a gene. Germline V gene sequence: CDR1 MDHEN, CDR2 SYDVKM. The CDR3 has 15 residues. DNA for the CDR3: TGTGCCAGCAGTTCCCAGGGGGCGCACTACAATGAGCAGTTCTTC. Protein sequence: CASSSQGAHYNEQFF.

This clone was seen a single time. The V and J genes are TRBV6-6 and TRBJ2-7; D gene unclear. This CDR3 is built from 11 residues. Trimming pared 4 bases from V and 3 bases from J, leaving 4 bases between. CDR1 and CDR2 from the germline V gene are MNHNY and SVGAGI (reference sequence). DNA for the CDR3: TGTGCCAGCAGTTCCTACTACGAGCAGTACTTC. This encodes CASSSYYEQYF.